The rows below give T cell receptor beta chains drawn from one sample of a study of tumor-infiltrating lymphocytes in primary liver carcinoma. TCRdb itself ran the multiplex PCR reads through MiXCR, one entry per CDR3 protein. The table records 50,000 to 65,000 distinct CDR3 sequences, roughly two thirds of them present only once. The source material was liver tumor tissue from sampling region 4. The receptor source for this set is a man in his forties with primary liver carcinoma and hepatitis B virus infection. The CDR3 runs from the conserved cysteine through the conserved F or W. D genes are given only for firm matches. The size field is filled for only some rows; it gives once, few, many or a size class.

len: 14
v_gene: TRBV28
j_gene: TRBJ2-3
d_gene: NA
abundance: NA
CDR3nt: TGTGCCAGCAGTGGACTGGGGGTAATGGATACGCAGTATTTT
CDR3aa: CASSGLGVMDTQYF

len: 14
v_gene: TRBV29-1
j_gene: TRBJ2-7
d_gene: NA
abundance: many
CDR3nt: TGCAGCGTAAAAGTGGGAGTTCGATCATACGAGCAGTACTTC
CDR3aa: CSVKVGVRSYEQYF

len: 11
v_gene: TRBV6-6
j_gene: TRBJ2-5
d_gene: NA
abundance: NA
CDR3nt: TGTTCCAGCAGTTACAAAGAGACGCAGTACTTC
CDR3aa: CSSSYKETQYF

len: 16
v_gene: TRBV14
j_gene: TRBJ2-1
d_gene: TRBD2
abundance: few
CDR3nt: TGTGCCAGCATTACCGTAGCGGGATGGGTAAACAATGAGCAGTTCTTC
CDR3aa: CASITVAGWVNNEQFF

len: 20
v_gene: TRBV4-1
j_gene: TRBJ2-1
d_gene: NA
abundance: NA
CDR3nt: TGCGCCAGCAGCCAAGAGGAGAGGGGAAGATGGGCCAGCTCCTACAATGAGCAGTTCTTC
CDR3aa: CASSQEERGRWASSYNEQFF

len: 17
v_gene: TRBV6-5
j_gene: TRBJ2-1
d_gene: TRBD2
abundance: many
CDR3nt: TGTGCCAGCAGCCGCCCGGCTAGCGGGAGTATCCTCCATGAGCAGTTCTTC
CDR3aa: CASSRPASGSILHEQFF

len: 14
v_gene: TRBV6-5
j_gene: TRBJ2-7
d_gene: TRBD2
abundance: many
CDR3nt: TGTGCCAGCAGTTACTCTAGCGGGAATAGCGAGCAGTACTTC
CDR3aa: CASSYSSGNSEQYF

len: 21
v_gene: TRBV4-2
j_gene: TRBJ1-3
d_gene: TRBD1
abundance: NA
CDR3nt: TGTGCCAGCAGCCAAGAAGGCTTGACAGGGGATCGTATTTCCTTTGGAAACACCATATATTTT
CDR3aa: CASSQEGLTGDRISFGNTIYF

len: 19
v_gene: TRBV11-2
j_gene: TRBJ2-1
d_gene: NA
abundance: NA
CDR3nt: TGTGCCAGAGGCACAGGCGGGACTGTCAAATCTCCTATATGGAATGAGCAGTTCTTC
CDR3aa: CARGTGGTVKSPIWNEQFF

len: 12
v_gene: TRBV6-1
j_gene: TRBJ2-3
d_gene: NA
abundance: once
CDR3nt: TGTGCCAGCGGTGAAAACACAGATACGCAGTATTTT
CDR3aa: CASGENTDTQYF

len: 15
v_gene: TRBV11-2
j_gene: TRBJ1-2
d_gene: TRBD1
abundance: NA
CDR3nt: TGTACCAGCACTTGTACAGGGGGCTCCTCCCCTGGCTACACCTTC
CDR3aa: CTSTCTGGSSPGYTF

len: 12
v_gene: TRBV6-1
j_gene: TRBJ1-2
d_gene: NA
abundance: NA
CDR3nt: TGTGCCAGCAGTGCCCCCCTATATGGTCACACCTTC
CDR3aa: CASSAPLYGHTF

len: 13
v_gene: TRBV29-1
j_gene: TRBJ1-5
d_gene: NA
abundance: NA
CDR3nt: TGCAGCGTTGTTGGTCAATCCAATCAGCCCCAGCATTTT
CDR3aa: CSVVGQSNQPQHF

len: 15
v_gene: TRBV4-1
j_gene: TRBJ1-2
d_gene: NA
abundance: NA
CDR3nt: TGCGCCAGCAGCCTCGCGGGCCAGGGGAACGGTGGCTACATCTTC
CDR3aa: CASSLAGQGNGGYIF

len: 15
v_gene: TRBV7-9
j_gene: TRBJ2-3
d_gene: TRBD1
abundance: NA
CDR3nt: TGTGCCGGCAGCGGGACAGGGGGCAGCGAGGATACGCAGTATTTT
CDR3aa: CAGSGTGGSEDTQYF

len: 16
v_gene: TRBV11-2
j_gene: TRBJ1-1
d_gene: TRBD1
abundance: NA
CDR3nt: TGTTCCAGCAGCCCATCCAGGGGGTTGGTTAACACTAAAGCTTTCTTT
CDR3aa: CSSSPSRGLVNTKAFF

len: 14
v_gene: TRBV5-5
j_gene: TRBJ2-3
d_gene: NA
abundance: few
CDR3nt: TGTGCCAGCAGTCCCACCTCGACCAATGATACGCAGTATTTT
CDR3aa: CASSPTSTNDTQYF